What follows are 10 T cell receptor beta chains derived from one specimen sequenced in a study of cytomegalovirus exposure and HLA in healthy donors (dated by TCRdb to about 2017). The method behind the library was the immunoSEQ multiplex PCR assay. A mixture of 60 forward primers for TCR Vbeta segments and 13 reverse primers for TCR Jbeta segments was used in the multiplex PCR. Not all clones reach the TCRdb copy of this immuneACCESS table, which keeps in-frame sequences only. Checked studies attribute under half of the gap to unresolved V genes and leave the rest unexplained. This sample's table contains 95,000 to 150,000 clones. The ten biggest clones cover around 3.6% of the sample. The sequenced sample consisted of PBMCs. These TCRs come from a young man in good health and CMV-seronegative.

The chain joins TRBV30 to TRBJ1-6, with TRBD1 matching over 7 bases. The V gene's germline CDR1 is GTSNPN and CDR2 SVGIG (reference sequence). V shed 2 bases and J 2 bases; nucleotides not matched to a gene: 6. The CDR3 is made up of 16 amino acids. CDR3 in amino acids: CAWSQLGGPYNSPLHF. The CDR3 DNA follows: TGTGCCTGGAGTCAACTAGGGGGCCCCTATAATTCACCCCTCCACTTT.

The genes are TRBV18 and TRBJ2-7; D remains unclear. CDR1 and CDR2 from the germline V gene are KGHSH and LQKENI. This CDR3 is built from 12 residues. V dropped 5 bases and J dropped 2 bases, with 7 bases sitting between them. The CDR3 loop is CASSSTAYEQYF. The CDR3 region has the DNA TGTGCCAGCTCATCCACAGCCTACGAGCAGTACTTC.

The chain links TRBV27 to TRBJ1-2, with D uncertain. The CDR3 contains 14 residues. Germline V gene sequence: CDR1 MNHEY, CDR2 SMNVEV (reference sequence). Trimming took 8 bases from V and 7 from J, leaving 20 bases between them. The CDR3 DNA follows: TGTGCCAGCTGCCCGGCCGGGGTGTCATTTGGCTACACCTTC. Translation gives CASCPAGVSFGYTF.

The rearrangement links TRBV19 to TRBJ2-1; 12 bases align to TRBD2. J lost 2 bases, V lost 5 bases, and 4 bases had no gene match. The germline V gene has CDR1 LNHDA and CDR2 SQIVND (reference sequence). The CDR3 runs to 16 residues. The CDR3 nucleotides are TGTGCCAGTAGTCTTAGACTAGCGGGAGCCTACAATGAGCAGTTCTTC. This encodes CASSLRLAGAYNEQFF. Supplemented by reference TRBV19 and TRBJ2-1, the full variable domain reads DGGITQSPKYLFRKEGQNVTLSCEQNLNHDAMYWYRQDPGQGLRLIYYSQIVNDFQKGDIAEGYSVSREKKESFPLTVTSAQKNPTAFYLCASSLRLAGAYNEQFFGPGTRLTVL.

The genes are TRBV20-1 and TRBJ2-7, with 7 bases that match TRBD2. The germline V gene encodes CDR1 DFQATT and CDR2 SNEGSKA (reference sequence). With V trimmed by 7 bases and J by 10 bases, 10 bases remained unmatched. This CDR3 has 11 amino acids. CDR3 region: CSGAGAPQQYF. CDR3 in DNA: TGCAGTGGGGCGGGAGCACCACAACAGTACTTC.

The chain recombines TRBV6-1 with TRBJ2-7; TRBD2 agrees at 9 bases. J was trimmed by 2 bases and V by 6 bases; bases with no gene match: 2. This CDR3 is 13 amino acids long. CDR1 and CDR2 (germline): MNHNS, SASEGT. The CDR3 region is CASRGGRAYEQYF. The CDR3 nucleotides read TGTGCCAGCAGGGGCGGGAGGGCCTACGAGCAGTACTTC.

CDR3 sequence: CASTYEGVDNEQFF. CDR3 coding DNA: TGTGCCAGCACCTACGAAGGGGTGGACAATGAGCAGTTCTTC. The chain recombines TRBV6-6 with TRBJ2-1; a possible D gene is TRBD1 (5 bases). Germline V CDR1 and CDR2: MNHNY, SVGAGI (reference sequence). V was pared by 7 bases and J by 5 bases, with 15 bases between. The CDR3 length is 14 residues.

V gene TRBV30 combines with J gene TRBJ1-4; unclear D gene. Between the trimmed V and J ends, which lost 5 bases and 8 bases, there was a span of 24 bases. The germline CDR1 and CDR2 sequences are GTSNPN and SVGIG (reference sequence). This CDR3 comprises 16 residues. CDR3 coding DNA: TGTGCCTGGTCGCCCAGGAATTCGGGGAAGAGGGAAAAACTGTTTTTT. Protein product: CAWSPRNSGKREKLFF.

V gene TRBV7-9 combines with J gene TRBJ1-2, with D perhaps TRBD1 (5 bases). V dropped 0 bases and J dropped 6 bases, with 5 bases sitting between them. This CDR3 has 12 residues. CDR1 is SEHNR, CDR2 FQNEAQ, per germline (reference sequence). CDR3 DNA: TGTGCCAGCAGCTTAGCGACAGATGGCTACACCTTC. It yields the protein CASSLATDGYTF.

The chain joins TRBV25-1 to TRBJ1-3, with D hard to call. Deletions cut 2 bases from V and 1 base from J, with 6 bases between. The CDR3 consists of 14 residues. Per the germline V gene, CDR1 is MGHDK and CDR2 is SYGVNS. The CDR3 loop reads CASSEERSGNTIYF. In DNA, the CDR3 is TGTGCCAGCAGTGAAGAGAGATCTGGAAACACCATATATTTT.